Included here is one T cell receptor (beta chain) sequence, with context. The data derive from a study of blood T cell repertoires in COVID-19. Study in general: COVID-19 samples collected from the United States, Italy and Spain covered acute and convalescent phases.

With 2 bases removed from V and 5 bases from J, the gap between germline ends came to 7 bases. CDR1 and CDR2 from the germline V gene are SGHAT and FQNNGV. CDR3 size: 13 residues. The data were produced by immunoSEQ multiplex PCR, yet TCRdb's version contains in-frame clones alone and is incomplete. The top ten hold over 2% of the sample, which has roughly 260,000 clones, around 86% seen once. The chain uses TRBV11-2 and TRBJ2-1; weak D call: TRBD1 (5 bases). Sequenced sample: PBMCs or T cells enriched from blood (not recorded which). The clonotype originates from a woman younger than 35 who had recovered from COVID-19. The CDR3 reads CASSLTRDNEQFF. The CDR3 DNA reads as TGTGCCAGCAGCTTAACCAGGGACAATGAGCAGTTCTTC.